This T cell receptor (beta chain) was retrieved from a study of T cell responses to AZD1222 COVID-19 vaccine. Sequencing was performed with immunoSEQ multiplex PCR; in TCRdb, only in-frame clones are kept and a portion is missing. Found here are approximately 110,000 clones, approximately 87% of them singletons; the top ten hold roughly 4.4%. Losses at the gene ends were 0 bases for V and 6 bases for J; bases not matched to a gene: 6. This CDR3 has 16 residues. Germline loops: CDR1 LGHDT, CDR2 YNNKEL (reference sequence). The material sequenced was peripheral blood, taken 28 days after the second AZD1222 dose. The origin of this receptor is an adult who received the AZD1222 COVID-19 vaccine. The rearrangement uses TRBV3-1 (or the pseudogene TRBV3-2) and TRBJ2-1; 9 positions match TRBD2. The CDR3 loop reads CASSQDAGGPSNEQFF. CDR3 in DNA: TGTGCCAGCAGCCAAGACGCGGGAGGGCCCAGCAATGAGCAGTTCTTC.